The sequence of this T cell receptor (beta chain) was determined in a study of cytomegalovirus exposure and HLA in healthy donors. The method was immunoSEQ multiplex PCR; TCRdb's version includes in-frame clones alone and lacks a portion of them. The sample consists of roughly 330,000 clones, about nine tenths of them appearing once. This CDR3 contains 11 residues. V was cut by 1 base and J by 6 bases, with 6 bases left in between. In germline, CDR1 is DFQATT, CDR2 SNEGSKA (reference sequence). Sequencing input: PBMCs. The origin of this receptor is a woman aged 30 to 39 in good health and CMV-seropositive. The rearrangement joins TRBV20-1 to TRBJ1-1; unclear D gene. CDR3 in DNA: TGCAGTGCTAGAGTCGGGCCTGAAGCTTTCTTT. Translated, it gives CSARVGPEAFF.